This is a list of T cell receptor beta chains from one sample in a study of shared clonotypes between healthy human individuals. The protocol was immunoSEQ multiplex PCR, while the TCRdb copy is restricted to in-frame clones and leaves out a portion. The sample holds about 1.1 million clones; 60% to 80% are singletons and the top ten take approximately 0.9%. The sample comprised memory CD4+ T cells from PBMCs. Receptors were obtained from a man between 18 and 35 years old in good health. Some clones in this sample may be carry-over from other donors' samples. CDR3s include the opening cysteine and the closing phenylalanine or tryptophan. A D gene is named only where the DNA matches it firmly. Only part of the rows carry a size: once, few, many, or a class if the clone is expanded.

-	TRBJ2-7	-	TRBV28	TGTGCCAGCAGTTCCCCTCACAGGTACTCCTACGAGCAGTACTTC	CASSSPHRYSYEQYF
-	TRBJ2-1	TRBD2	TRBV27	TGTGCCAGCAGTCTCGTACTTAGCGGGAGAAGGGTCCTTAGCTCCTACAATGAGCAGTTCTTC	CASSLVLSGRRVLSSYNEQFF
-	TRBJ2-3	TRBD2	TRBV28	TGTGCCAGCCTAGCGGAGGGCCACACAGATACGCAGTATTTT	CASLAEGHTDTQYF
few	TRBJ1-3	-	TRBV19	TGTGCCAGTACCTTCAGATTAGGACAGATCTCTGGAAACACCATATATTTT	CASTFRLGQISGNTIYF
-	TRBJ1-2	TRBD1	TRBV28	TGTGCCAGCAAGAACCCGGGACAGGTTAACTATGGCTACACCTTC	CASKNPGQVNYGYTF
-	TRBJ2-5	-	TRBV5-1	TGCGCCAGCAGCTGGCAGGCGGGGACGCAACAAGAGACCCAGTACTTC	CASSWQAGTQQETQYF
-	TRBJ2-7	TRBD1	TRBV7-2	TGTGCCAGCAGCCAAGACAGGGGCCCCTACGAGCAGTACTTC	CASSQDRGPYEQYF
once	TRBJ1-1	TRBD1	TRBV4-1	TGCGCCAGCAGACGGGGTGAAGGGACAGACACTGAAGCTTTCTTT	CASRRGEGTDTEAFF
once	TRBJ2-1	TRBD2	TRBV18	TGTGCCAGCTCACTTCCGGGACTAGCGGACAATGAGCAGTTCTTC	CASSLPGLADNEQFF
-	TRBJ1-1	-	TRBV5-1	TGCGCCAGCAGCTTGGGGGCTGCTGAAGAGAACACTGAAGCTTTCTTT	CASSLGAAEENTEAFF
once	TRBJ2-1	-	TRBV5-1	TGCGCCAGCAGGGTAGCAGGCTCCTACAATGAGCAGTTCTTC	CASRVAGSYNEQFF
-	TRBJ2-3	-	TRBV29-1	TGCAGCGTTGATACAGGGACAGATACGCAGTATTTT	CSVDTGTDTQYF
few	TRBJ2-1	-	TRBV27	TGTGCCAGCAGTAGGGGCAGGGGATATGGGAATGAGCAGTTCTTC	CASSRGRGYGNEQFF
once	TRBJ2-5	TRBD2	TRBV5-1	TGCGCCAGCAGCTTGTCGGCTAGCGGCCAAGAGCGCCAGTACTTC	CASSLSASGQERQYF
-	TRBJ1-1	-	TRBV6-6	TGTGCCAGCAGTTCCCTCCTGAACACTGAAGCTTTCTTT	CASSSLLNTEAFF
few	TRBJ2-2	-	TRBV7-2	TGTGCCAGCAGCTTATTTCGTTTCCAGGGCACCGGGGAGCTGTTTTTT	CASSLFRFQGTGELFF
few	TRBJ2-1	-	TRBV7-8	TGTGCCAGCAGCGACTCCGAGCCTGGACAGTTCTTC	CASSDSEPGQFF
-	TRBJ2-1	TRBD2	TRBV7-3	TGTGCCAGCAGCTCAATAGCGGGGGGTTACAATGAGCAGTTCTTC	CASSSIAGGYNEQFF
-	TRBJ1-5	-	TRBV4-2	TGTGCCAGCAGCCAAGATGGTCGTCAGCCCCAGCATTTT	CASSQDGRQPQHF
-	TRBJ2-1	TRBD2	TRBV7-2	TGTGCCAGCAGCCTAAAGTCTAGCGGGAGCAATGAGCAGTTCTTC	CASSLKSSGSNEQFF
-	TRBJ2-7	-	TRBV7-3	TGTGCCAGCAGCCCACAGGGTTACCTAGGGTCGGAATTCTACGAGCAGTACTTC	CASSPQGYLGSEFYEQYF
-	TRBJ2-1	-	TRBV11-2	TGTGCCAGCAGCTACGGAGGTAGCGAGGGGCAGTTCTTC	CASSYGGSEGQFF
-	TRBJ2-3	TRBD1	TRBV18	TGTGCCAGCTCAGAGGACAGGACGTCAGATACGCAGTATTTT	CASSEDRTSDTQYF
-	TRBJ2-7	-	TRBV28	TGTGCCAGCAGTTTATCCGGGCCGCTTAACGAGCAGTACTTC	CASSLSGPLNEQYF
few	TRBJ2-7	-	TRBV28	TGTGCCAGCAGTTTCGGTGCTATCTCCTACGAGCAGTACTTC	CASSFGAISYEQYF
-	TRBJ2-7	TRBD2	TRBV20-1	TGCAGTGCCCTCGGACTAGCAGTGCCGTACTTC	CSALGLAVPYF
few	TRBJ2-7	TRBD1	TRBV19	TGTGCCAGTAGTCTTCGGACAGGGTGGGAGCAGTACTTC	CASSLRTGWEQYF
few	TRBJ1-4	TRBD1	TRBV5-6	TGTGCCAGCAGTTCAACAGGGGCTACGAATGAAAAACTGTTTTTT	CASSSTGATNEKLFF
few	TRBJ2-1	TRBD2	TRBV9	TGTGCCAGCAGTAAATGGACTAGCCCTCTTTACAATGAGCAGTTCTTC	CASSKWTSPLYNEQFF
-	TRBJ1-5	-	TRBV28	TGTGCCAGCAGTTTTCGCCGGTCAGCCACTGTTACGGCCCAGCATTTT	CASSFRRSATVTAQHF
-	TRBJ1-1	-	TRBV7-3	TGTGCCAGCAGCTTAACTTCCCTCGACAGGGAAGCTTTCTTT	CASSLTSLDREAFF
-	TRBJ1-4	-	TRBV15	TGTGCCACCCGTGGGGAGGGGACGGTGACTAATGAAAAACTGTTTTTT	CATRGEGTVTNEKLFF
-	TRBJ1-5	-	TRBV21-1	TGTGCCAGCAGCAATTCTCAAATCCGGGACACGTATCAGCCCCAGCATTTT	CASSNSQIRDTYQPQHF
-	TRBJ2-3	TRBD1	TRBV9	TGTGCCAGCAGCGTACGGGACAGGGGGACAGATACGCAGTATTTT	CASSVRDRGTDTQYF
-	TRBJ1-2	-	TRBV7-8	TGTGCCAGCAGCTTAGCGTTGGGGGACGTCTACACCTTC	CASSLALGDVYTF
-	TRBJ1-2	-	TRBV14	TGTGCCAGCAGCCAATCAAGGGGGTTACAGAATGGCTACACCTTC	CASSQSRGLQNGYTF
-	TRBJ2-2	-	TRBV7-3	TGTGCCAGCAGCTTAGTAGAAGGCGGGGAGCTGTTTTTT	CASSLVEGGELFF
-	TRBJ1-2	-	TRBV28	TGTGCCAGCAGTTTATACTTAGTACAAGCTAACTATGGCTACACCTTC	CASSLYLVQANYGYTF
-	TRBJ2-2	-	TRBV18	TGTGCCAGCTCACCATCCATAGCAGACCCTATAACCGGGGAGCTGTTTTTT	CASSPSIADPITGELFF
-	TRBJ2-7	TRBD2	TRBV6-1	TGTGCCAGCAGGTGGAGTAGCGGGAGGCCCTACGAGCAGTACTTC	CASRWSSGRPYEQYF
-	TRBJ2-6	-	TRBV6-5	TGTGCCAGCAGCTCGGCCCCCTCTGGGGCCAACGTCCTGACTTTC	CASSSAPSGANVLTF
-	TRBJ2-1	TRBD2	TRBV15	TGTGCCACCAGCAGAGATAGGGCTAGCGGGAGTTCATCGGGCGAGCAGTTCTTC	CATSRDRASGSSSGEQFF
-	TRBJ2-5	-	TRBV25-1	TGTGCCAGCGGCGAGGGGTGGTCGACCCAGTACTTC	CASGEGWSTQYF
-	TRBJ1-3	-	TRBV28	TGTGCCAGTTTGAGACCCGAACTAGGAGGAAACACCATATATTTT	CASLRPELGGNTIYF
-	TRBJ2-1	TRBD2	TRBV5-1	TGCGCCAGCAGCTTAGTAGCGGGAGAGGTTGAGCAGTTCTTC	CASSLVAGEVEQFF
-	TRBJ1-2	-	TRBV28	TGTGCCAGCACCCTTATTGGCTTCAACTATGGCTACACCTTC	CASTLIGFNYGYTF
-	TRBJ2-7	TRBD1	TRBV15	TGTGCCACCAGCACGGGACAGCCCTACGAGCAGTACTTC	CATSTGQPYEQYF
few	TRBJ2-3	-	TRBV4-2	TGTGCCAGCAGCCAATCAGGAGGAGATAGCACAGATACGCAGTATTTT	CASSQSGGDSTDTQYF
-	TRBJ1-4	-	TRBV28	TGTGCCAGCGGTAAAGGACTCTCAACTAATGAAAAACTGTTTTTT	CASGKGLSTNEKLFF
once	TRBJ2-7	TRBD1	TRBV4-3	TGCGCCAGCAGCCGGACAGGGGGGTCCTACGAGCAGTACTTC	CASSRTGGSYEQYF
-	TRBJ1-2	-	TRBV28	TGTGCCAGCAGCGTTACTAGGAGGGACGGCTACACCTTC	CASSVTRRDGYTF
-	TRBJ1-3	-	TRBV6-5	TGTGCCAGCACAAAAACAGGGAGCTCTGGAAACACCATATATTTT	CASTKTGSSGNTIYF
-	TRBJ2-6	-	TRBV9	TGTGCCAGCAGCCAGAGGGGATTTGGGGCCAACGTCCTGACTTTC	CASSQRGFGANVLTF
-	TRBJ1-4	-	TRBV5-6	TGTGCCAGCAGCTTGTGGGAAAAAATTGAAAAACTGTTTTTT	CASSLWEKIEKLFF
once	TRBJ1-1	-	TRBV28	TGTGCCAGCAGTAACCGGAGGCGGACTGAAGCTTTCTTT	CASSNRRRTEAFF